The 7 T cell receptor beta chains below were found in one sample sequenced in a study of cytomegalovirus exposure and HLA in healthy donors. The protocol was immunoSEQ multiplex PCR, while the TCRdb copy is restricted to in-frame clones and leaves out a portion. The sample lists about 140,000 clones; around 88% were seen once. Sequenced input: PBMCs. All receptors come from a woman between 18 and 30 years old in good health and CMV-seropositive.

The chain has TRBV9 and TRBJ2-1; no clear D gene. V lost 4 bases, J lost 9 bases, and 11 bases lay in between. CDR3 length equals 12 residues. In germline, CDR1 is SGDLS, CDR2 YYNGEE. The CDR3 protein is CASSRILSEQFF. As DNA, the CDR3 is TGTGCCAGCAGCCGAATTCTAAGTGAGCAGTTCTTC. The variable domain in full, completed from reference TRBV9 and TRBJ2-1, reads DSGVTQTPKHLITATGQRVTLRCSPRSGDLSVYWYQQSLDQGLQFLIQYYNGEERAKGNILERFSAQQFPDLHSELNLSSLELGDSALYFCASSRILSEQFFGPGTRLTVL.

This chain joins TRBV30 and TRBJ2-3; a weak D match, TRBD2 (6 bases). This CDR3 contains 12 residues. V lost 3 bases and J lost 4, with 8 bases in between. The germline V gene has CDR1 GTSNPN and CDR2 SVGIG (reference sequence). This CDR3 reads CAWSGGADTQYF. In nucleotides, the CDR3 is TGTGCCTGGAGCGGAGGGGCAGATACGCAGTATTTT. Drawing the rest from reference TRBV30 and TRBJ2-3, the complete variable domain is SQTIHQWPATLVQPVGSPLSLECTVEGTSNPNLYWYRQAAGRGLQLLFYSVGIGQISSEVPQNLSASRPQDRQFILSSKKLLLSDSGFYLCAWSGGADTQYFGPGTRLTVL.

The V gene is TRBV2, the J gene TRBJ2-5; 7 bases match TRBD2. From germline, CDR1 is SNHLY and CDR2 FYNNEI. V lost 1 base, J lost 7 bases, and 12 bases stayed unmatched. This CDR3 has 16 amino acids. In DNA, the CDR3 is TGTGCCAGCAGTGAAGGGGCTAGCGGCGGGGTAGGGACCCAGTACTTC. Translating gives CASSEGASGGVGTQYF.

The chain links TRBV6-6 to TRBJ2-4; TRBD2 might be the D (6 bases). Trimming cost V 6 bases and J 6 bases, with 12 bases left between them. The CDR3 length is 13 residues. The germline gives CDR1 MNHNY, CDR2 SVGAGI (reference sequence). The CDR3 DNA is TGTGCCAGCAGCTCGGGGGAAAGAAACATTCAGTACTTC. It translates to CASSSGERNIQYF.

This clone was counted once. The chain employs TRBV25-1 and TRBJ2-4; TRBD1 is a possible D gene (6 bases). Trimming took 5 bases from V and 0 from J, leaving 14 bases between them. This CDR3 has 16 amino acids. Germline CDR1 MGHDK, CDR2 SYGVNS. CDR3 amino acids: CASSSTGHIAKNIQYF. The CDR3 nucleotides read TGTGCCAGCAGTTCCACAGGGCACATAGCCAAAAACATTCAGTACTTC.

The J gene is TRBJ2-1, the V gene TRBV6-5; TRBD2 is a possible D gene (5 bases). Germline-derived CDR1 and CDR2 are MNHEY and SVGAGI. CDR3 length equals 12 residues. V dropped 6 bases and J dropped 15 bases, with 18 bases sitting between them. The CDR3 DNA is TGTGCCAGCAGCCACACCGGGGTCGACCTGTTCTTC. This gives the protein CASSHTGVDLFF.

This clone was detected only once. The chain is built from TRBV28 and TRBJ1-6, with D perhaps TRBD1 (6 bases). V gave up 6 bases and J gave up 10 bases, with 22 bases separating them. Germline loops: CDR1 MDHEN, CDR2 SYDVKM. The CDR3 length is 16 residues. Here the CDR3 reads CASRGAGVVLNSPLHF. CDR3 in DNA: TGTGCCAGCAGGGGGGCAGGGGTGGTTTTAAACTCACCCCTCCACTTT.